The 25 T cell receptor beta chains in this list originate from one sample, sequenced in a study of blood T cell repertoires in COVID-19 (dated by TCRdb to about 2020). Libraries came from the immunoSEQ multiplex PCR assay. TCRdb carries this immuneACCESS record with in-frame sequences only. Its versions omit some clonotypes, under half of them owing to an unresolved V gene in the studies checked, with the rest unexplained. The sample table lists under 75,000 clones, 83% of them with a count of one. Together, the top ten hold roughly 6.7% of the sample. Source material: peripheral blood. Receptors originate from a human donor in a cohort sampled during active COVID-19.

The chain has TRBV27 and TRBJ1-2; TRBD1 agrees at 10 bases. J gave up 8 bases and V 6 bases, and 3 bases lay outside the gene matches. The CDR3 has 12 amino acids. Germline CDR1 MNHEY, CDR2 SMNVEV (reference sequence). CDR3 coding DNA: TGTGCCAGCAGGCCGACAGGGGGCGGCTACACCTTC. This sequence encodes CASRPTGGGYTF.

The V and J genes are TRBV6-1 and TRBJ1-1; D remains ambiguous. The CDR3 extends over 14 amino acids. Trimming removed 2 bases from V and 11 bases from J, with 18 bases in between. Germline CDR1 MNHNS, CDR2 SASEGT. DNA for the CDR3: TGTGCCAGCAGTGAACGGTCGGGGTCAGTGTGGGCTTTCTTT. Translating it yields CASSERSGSVWAFF.

This clone was picked up one time. The chain combines TRBV5-1 with TRBJ2-3, with 10 bases that match TRBD1. Germline V lookup: CDR1 SGHRS, CDR2 YFSETQ. J was trimmed by 1 base and V by 4 bases; bases with no gene match: 6. This CDR3 is 16 amino acids long. In DNA, the CDR3 is TGCGCCAGCAGCGTAACAGGGACAGGGGGCACAGATACGCAGTATTTT. This gives the protein CASSVTGTGGTDTQYF. The full variable domain, rest sourced from reference TRBV5-1 and TRBJ2-3, is KAGVTQTPRYLIKTRGQQVTLSCSPISGHRSVSWYQQTPGQGLQFLFEYFSETQRNKGNFPGRFSGRQFSNSRSEMNVSTLELGDSALYLCASSVTGTGGTDTQYFGPGTRLTVL.

V gene TRBV6-6 combines with J gene TRBJ1-2; possible D gene TRBD1, 5 bases. There are 15 residues in the CDR3. CDR1 and CDR2 (germline): MNHNY, SVGAGI (reference sequence). V lost 2 bases to trimming and J lost 2 bases, with 12 bases between them. In DNA form, the CDR3 reads TGTGCCAGCAGTTACACGAATAGGGGCAACTATGGCTACACCTTC. Encoded protein: CASSYTNRGNYGYTF.

This chain connects TRBV6-5 to TRBJ2-7; weak D call: TRBD2 (6 bases). Germline CDR1 MNHEY, CDR2 SVGAGI. The CDR3 runs to 11 residues. The V end was cut by 7 bases, the J end by 5 bases, with 9 bases between. The CDR3 spells CASTPGDEQYF. The CDR3, as DNA: TGTGCCAGCACCCCGGGGGACGAGCAGTACTTC.

This sequence joins TRBV6-5 and TRBJ1-2, with unresolved D. The CDR3 runs to 14 residues. The V end lost 6 bases, the J end lost 0 bases, and 11 bases lay between the germline ends. Looked up from germline, CDR1 is MNHEY and CDR2 is SVGAGI. The chain's CDR3 is CASRDAGTNYGYTF. CDR3 nucleotides: TGTGCCAGCAGAGATGCCGGGACTAACTATGGCTACACCTTC.

This sequence joins TRBV2 and TRBJ2-2, with 8 bases matching TRBD1. V lost 7 bases to trimming and J lost 1 base; unmatched junction nucleotides: 5. Germline CDR1 is SNHLY and CDR2 is FYNNEI. The CDR3 is 15 amino acids. The CDR3 loop reads CASNAGTGNTGELFF. CDR3 coding DNA: TGTGCCAGCAATGCCGGGACAGGGAACACCGGGGAGCTGTTTTTT.

The rearrangement links TRBV28 to TRBJ1-1, with D possibly being TRBD1 (6 bases). From germline, CDR1 is MDHEN and CDR2 SYDVKM. This CDR3 spans 15 amino acids. Trimming removed 5 bases at V and 1 base at J, with 14 bases between. The CDR3 is CASSPRGGGNTEAFF. The CDR3 nucleotides are TGTGCCAGCAGTCCCAGAGGGGGGGGGAACACTGAAGCTTTCTTT.

This clone came up a few times. V usage is TRBV5-1 and J usage is TRBJ2-1, with D tentatively TRBD1 (6 bases). With 2 bases removed from V and 2 bases from J, the gap between germline ends came to 8 bases. CDR3 size: 14 residues. CDR1 and CDR2 from the germline V gene are SGHRS and YFSETQ. CDR3 in DNA: TGCGCCAGCAGCTTCAGGGGAACCTACAATGAGCAGTTCTTC. Its translation: CASSFRGTYNEQFF.

J is TRBJ2-1 and V is TRBV29-1; no definite D call. The germline V gene has CDR1 SQVTM and CDR2 ANQGSEA. CDR3 length equals 13 residues. V lost 6 bases and J 9 bases, leaving 18 bases between the germline ends. This chain's CDR3 is CSVSPRPQAEQFF. In nucleotides, the CDR3 is TGCAGCGTCTCGCCAAGGCCGCAGGCTGAGCAGTTCTTC.

V gene TRBV7-3 combines with J gene TRBJ2-1; 9 positions match TRBD1. The CDR3 spans 14 residues. With V trimmed by 3 bases and J by 6 bases, 3 bases remained unmatched. Germline loops: CDR1 SGHTA, CDR2 FQGTGA. DNA for the CDR3: TGTGCCAGCAGCTTGACGACAGGGGGCAATGAGCAGTTCTTC. Encoded protein: CASSLTTGGNEQFF.

V and J are TRBV7-2 and TRBJ2-7; TRBD2 matches at 11 bases. CDR3 length: 16 residues. After removal of 2 bases from V and 5 bases from J, the junction contained 8 bases not matched to a gene. Germline CDR1 SGHTA, CDR2 FQGNSA. The CDR3 bases are TGTGCCAGCAGCTTATTCGCACTAGCGGGAGTAAACGAGCAGTACTTC. It codes for CASSLFALAGVNEQYF.

CDR3 bases: TGTGCCAGCAGCCAAGATAGGCAGGGGGCGGGTGGCTACACCTTC. It codes for CASSQDRQGAGGYTF. This sequence joins TRBV3-1 (or the pseudogene TRBV3-2) and TRBJ1-2, with 8 bases matching TRBD1. J lost 7 bases, V lost 0 bases, and 7 bases had no gene match. Germline CDR1 is LGHDT and CDR2 is YNNKEL (reference sequence). This CDR3 comprises 15 residues.

This clone was seen once. The chain uses TRBV5-1 and TRBJ2-7; D unclear. CDR1 SGHRS and CDR2 YFSETQ come from the germline V gene. This CDR3 region has 11 residues. V lost 4 bases and J lost 3, with 5 bases in between. CDR3 nucleotide sequence: TGCGCCAGCAGCCTAAACTACGAGCAGTACTTC. It yields the protein CASSLNYEQYF.

Written as DNA, the CDR3 is TGTGCCACCAGCAGAGATCACGGAGGACAGGGGGCCGGGGCCAACGTCCTGACTTTC. Translation: CATSRDHGGQGAGANVLTF. This chain links TRBV15 with TRBJ2-6, with 11 bases matching TRBD1. The V gene end was trimmed by 0 bases and the J gene end by 4 bases; junction bases not matched to a gene: 8. Germline CDR1 is LNHNV and CDR2 is YYDKDF (reference sequence). The CDR3 length is 19 residues.

The chain has TRBV5-1 and TRBJ2-7, with a tentative D call TRBD2 (5 bases). CDR1 and CDR2 (germline): SGHRS, YFSETQ. This CDR3 has 14 residues. Trimming removed 0 bases from V and 0 bases from J, with 7 bases in between. CDR3 nucleotides: TGCGCCAGCAGCTTGGCTGGGAGCTCCTACGAGCAGTACTTC. It encodes CASSLAGSSYEQYF.

Here the CDR3 reads CASSQGTSGGINEQYF. The CDR3 region has the DNA TGTGCCAGCAGCCAAGGGACTAGCGGGGGGATAAACGAGCAGTACTTC. This chain links TRBV3-1 (or the pseudogene TRBV3-2) with TRBJ2-7; 14 positions agree with TRBD2. V gave up 1 base and J gave up 5 bases; unmatched junction bases: 4. The CDR3 covers 16 residues. CDR1 is LGHDT, CDR2 YNNKEL, per germline (reference sequence).

The chain has TRBV29-1 and TRBJ2-3; 8 bases map to TRBD2. The V gene's germline CDR1 is SQVTM and CDR2 ANQGSEA. V gave up 8 bases and J gave up 5 bases; unmatched junction bases: 6. This CDR3 is 12 amino acids long. In nucleotides, the CDR3 is TGCAGCACCGGGGGGGCTAGAGATACGCAGTATTTT. This translates into CSTGGARDTQYF.

This sequence joins TRBV5-1 and TRBJ2-5; 12 nucleotides agree with TRBD2. Germline lookup yields CDR1 SGHRS and CDR2 YFSETQ. The CDR3 extends over 16 amino acids. The J segment lost 5 bases and the V segment lost 5 bases, leaving 10 bases of the junction unmatched. CDR3 coding DNA: TGCGCCAGCAGGACTAGCGGGAGTGTGGTGGGCGAGACCCAGTACTTC. It translates to CASRTSGSVVGETQYF.

This rearrangement joins TRBV29-1 to TRBJ2-3; TRBD2 matches 8 bases. This CDR3 spans 14 amino acids. Per the germline V gene, CDR1 is SQVTM and CDR2 is ANQGSEA. With V trimmed by 4 bases and J by 2 bases, 5 bases remained unmatched. The CDR3 DNA reads TGCAGCGTTGTAACTAGCGGCTTCACAGATACGCAGTATTTT. This gives the protein CSVVTSGFTDTQYF.

As for this clone: At the DNA level, this CDR3 is encoded by other sequences in the same sample as well. The rearrangement links TRBV2 to TRBJ1-1; no reliable D call. V was trimmed by 3 bases and J by 0 bases, leaving 5 bases between them. This CDR3 is built from 13 residues. In germline, CDR1 is SNHLY, CDR2 FYNNEI. The CDR3 DNA reads TGTGCCAGCAGTGAGAGGCTGAACACTGAAGCTTTCTTT. This encodes CASSERLNTEAFF.

J is TRBJ1-1 and V is TRBV15; 9 bases line up with TRBD1. The V segment lost 0 bases and the J segment 4 bases; nucleotides outside the gene matches: 3. Germline CDR1 reads LNHNV; CDR2 reads YYDKDF (reference sequence). This CDR3 region has 15 residues. The CDR3 is CATSRDRTGATEAFF. The DNA of the CDR3 is TGTGCCACCAGCAGAGATCGGACAGGGGCCACTGAAGCTTTCTTT.

The chain employs TRBV30 and TRBJ2-1, with a possible D match to TRBD1 (6 bases). Per germline, CDR1 GTSNPN and CDR2 SVGIG (reference sequence). V was cut by 1 base and J by 9 bases, with 19 bases left in between. CDR3 length equals 15 residues. In DNA, the CDR3 is TGTGCCTGGAGTGGCGACAGGTCACGACCTCGTGAGCAGTTCTTC. It specifies CAWSGDRSRPREQFF.

The chain has TRBV21-1 and TRBJ2-3; TRBD1, the table's D call, lacks a check against the DNA. TRBV21-1 is shown as a pseudogene. The CDR3 contains 14 residues. The CDR3 DNA sequence: TGTGCCAGCAGCAAGGGACAGGGCACAGATACGCAGTATTTT. This sequence encodes CASSKGQGTDTQYF.

V usage is TRBV2 and J usage is TRBJ2-3; D is undetermined. With 5 bases removed from V and 1 base from J, the gap between germline ends came to 7 bases. The CDR3 spans 13 residues. Germline CDR1 SNHLY, CDR2 FYNNEI. CDR3 protein: CASSRERTDTQYF. The DNA of the CDR3 is TGTGCCAGCAGTCGTGAGCGCACAGATACGCAGTATTTT.